Presented here are 15 T cell receptor beta chains from one specimen sequenced in a study of T cell responses to AZD1222 COVID-19 vaccine (dated by TCRdb to about 2021). The sample's time point label, in plain terms: about 28 days (+/-7) after the second vaccine dose. Library creation used the immunoSEQ multiplex PCR assay. In TCRdb, the immuneACCESS table is reduced to in-frame sequences with V and J assigned. These tables do not hold every clone; where another copy was compared, an unresolved V gene accounts for under half, and the others remain unexplained. The sample yields 75,000 to 90,000 clones; more than 90% were counted once. Roughly 4.7% of the sample is taken by the ten largest. Sequenced here: peripheral blood, sampled 28 days after the second AZD1222 dose. These receptors were obtained from an adult who received the AZD1222 COVID-19 vaccine.

The rearrangement links TRBV7-2 to TRBJ2-1; D is possibly TRBD1 (6 bases). Trimming shortened V by 5 bases and J by 9 bases, and 23 bases separated the two germline ends. This CDR3 has 16 amino acids. Germline loops: CDR1 SGHTA, CDR2 FQGNSA. The CDR3: CASSPRGGQYMSEQFF. The DNA for the CDR3 is TGTGCCAGCAGCCCCCGAGGGGGACAATACATGAGTGAGCAGTTCTTC.

The CDR3 spells CASYGTSGYNEQFF. CDR3 nucleotide sequence: TGCGCCAGCTACGGGACTAGCGGATACAATGAGCAGTTCTTC. The rearrangement links TRBV5-1 to TRBJ2-1, with 11 bases lining up with TRBD2. The germline V gene encodes CDR1 SGHRS and CDR2 YFSETQ. After removal of 7 bases from V and 4 bases from J, the junction contained 4 bases not matched to a gene. The CDR3 covers 14 residues. The whole variable domain, filled in from reference TRBV5-1 and TRBJ2-1, reads KAGVTQTPRYLIKTRGQQVTLSCSPISGHRSVSWYQQTPGQGLQFLFEYFSETQRNKGNFPGRFSGRQFSNSRSEMNVSTLELGDSALYLCASYGTSGYNEQFFGPGTRLTVL.

CDR3: CASSYRAGGNQPQHF. The DNA of the CDR3 is TGTGCCAGCAGTTACCGGGCAGGGGGCAATCAGCCCCAGCATTTT. The chain employs TRBV6-5 and TRBJ1-5, with D possibly TRBD1 on 6 matching bases. Trimming shortened V by 2 bases and J by 2 bases, and 10 bases separated the two germline ends. This CDR3 comprises 15 residues. From germline, CDR1 is MNHEY and CDR2 SVGAGI.

DNA of the CDR3: TGTGCCAGCAGCCAAGGTAGTAGCGGCCTCTACGAGCAGTACTTC. It encodes CASSQGSSGLYEQYF. The chain has TRBV3-1 (or the pseudogene TRBV3-2) and TRBJ2-7; D may be TRBD2 (6 bases). Between the trimmed V and J ends, which lost 1 base and 3 bases, there was a span of 13 bases. The CDR3 runs 15 residues. Germline CDR1 LGHDT, CDR2 YNNKEL (reference sequence).

The V and J genes are TRBV19 and TRBJ1-4; 10 bases are shared with TRBD1. The V segment lost 5 bases and the J segment 7 bases; nucleotides outside the gene matches: 10. The V gene's germline CDR1 is LNHDA and CDR2 SQIVND (reference sequence). This CDR3 spans 16 amino acids. The CDR3 DNA is TGTGCCAGTAGTCCTGGACAGGGGGGTTTTAGTGAAAAACTGTTTTTT. This gives the protein CASSPGQGGFSEKLFF.

This clone was observed once. The V call is TRBV6-5, the J call TRBJ2-1; 7 bases match TRBD2. Germline CDR1 reads MNHEY; CDR2 reads SVGAGI. This CDR3 is built from 14 residues. Unmatched junction bases numbered 16, after V lost 6 bases and J lost 14 bases. The DNA for the CDR3 is TGTGCCAGCAGAGAGCCTACCGGGACTAAAGCGGAGTTCTTC. It specifies CASREPTGTKAEFF.

J is TRBJ2-4 and V is TRBV5-1; D remains unclear. Germline CDR1 and CDR2: SGHRS and YFSETQ. Trimming stripped 0 bases from V and 8 bases from J, with 9 bases between. This CDR3 has 13 residues. In nucleotides, the CDR3 is TGCGCCAGCAGCTTGGCCTTTGGAGACATTCAGTACTTC. It codes for CASSLAFGDIQYF.

The CDR3 sequence is CASSIDGRGETQYF. The CDR3 nucleotides read TGTGCCAGTAGTATAGATGGGAGGGGAGAGACCCAGTACTTC. The rearrangement links TRBV19 to TRBJ2-5; 7 nucleotides line up with TRBD2. V gave up 0 bases and J gave up 4 bases; unmatched junction bases: 2. Germline-derived CDR1 and CDR2 are LNHDA and SQIVND (reference sequence). This CDR3 region has 14 residues.

This chain links TRBV3-1 (or the pseudogene TRBV3-2) with TRBJ2-1; tentative D call: TRBD2 (6 bases). This CDR3 region has 16 residues. V lost 1 base and J lost 2, with 12 bases in between. Per the germline V gene, CDR1 is LGHDT and CDR2 is YNNKEL (reference sequence). CDR3: CASSQVAGGAYNEQFF. The CDR3 region has the DNA TGTGCCAGCAGCCAAGTGGCGGGCGGGGCCTACAATGAGCAGTTCTTC.

This chain links TRBV4-3 with TRBJ1-3; D call uncertain. The CDR3 is made up of 14 amino acids. Germline V CDR1 and CDR2: LGHNA, YSLEER. Trimming took 1 base from V and 3 from J, leaving 7 bases between them. In DNA form, the CDR3 reads TGCGCCAGCAGCCAAGTGTCAGGTGGAAACACCATATATTTT. Amino acids: CASSQVSGGNTIYF.

V is TRBV27 and J is TRBJ1-6; TRBD1 is a possible D gene (5 bases). Germline-derived CDR1 and CDR2 are MNHEY and SMNVEV (reference sequence). V lost 1 base, J lost 0 bases, and 10 bases lay in between. The CDR3 is made up of 17 amino acids. CDR3 DNA sequence: TGTGCCAGCAGTTTATGGGGCCCGAGCTCCTATAATTCACCCCTCCACTTT. It specifies CASSLWGPSSYNSPLHF.

The rearrangement joins TRBV2 to TRBJ1-2; TRBD1 aligns across 9 bases. Germline lookup yields CDR1 SNHLY and CDR2 FYNNEI. The V segment lost 1 base and the J segment 6 bases; nucleotides outside the gene matches: 6. This CDR3 spans 15 amino acids. CDR3 sequence (DNA): TGTGCCAGCAGTGAAGGAGACAGGGGGTTCCATGGCTACACCTTC. Translated: CASSEGDRGFHGYTF.

The chain couples TRBV5-1 to TRBJ1-1, with TRBD1 matching 7 bases. The CDR3 is 13 residues long. Trimming at V came to 3 bases and at J to 4 bases, leaving 3 bases not matched to a gene. Per germline, CDR1 SGHRS and CDR2 YFSETQ. CDR3 DNA sequence: TGCGCCAGCAGCTATCAGGGGGGCACTGAAGCTTTCTTT. Translating it yields CASSYQGGTEAFF.

The chain has TRBV2 and TRBJ1-5; 10 bases align to TRBD1. Germline V gives CDR1 SNHLY, CDR2 FYNNEI. V gave up 4 bases and J gave up 5 bases; unmatched junction bases: 5. This CDR3 spans 15 amino acids. This CDR3 is CASSGQGALYQPQHF. Here the CDR3 DNA reads TGTGCCAGCAGTGGACAGGGGGCCCTCTATCAGCCCCAGCATTTT.

The gene calls are TRBV7-7 and TRBJ2-5, with 10 positions matching TRBD2. The germline V gene has CDR1 SSHAT and CDR2 FNYEAQ (reference sequence). V shed 5 bases and J 5 bases; nucleotides not matched to a gene: 8. The CDR3 totals 15 residues. The CDR3 region has the DNA TGTGCCAGCAGCCCTTTAGCGGGAGGAGGGGAGACCCAGTACTTC. Protein sequence: CASSPLAGGGETQYF.